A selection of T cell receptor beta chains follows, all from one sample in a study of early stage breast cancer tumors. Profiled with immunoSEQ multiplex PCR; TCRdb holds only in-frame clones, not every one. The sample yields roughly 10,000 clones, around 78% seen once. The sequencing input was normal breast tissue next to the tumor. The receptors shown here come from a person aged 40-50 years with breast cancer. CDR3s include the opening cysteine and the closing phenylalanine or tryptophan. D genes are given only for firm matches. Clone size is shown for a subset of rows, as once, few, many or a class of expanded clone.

CDR3nt: TGTGCCAGCAGCAACAAACCTGGGAGGGGTCGAGAGTGGGAAGAGACCCAGTACTTC; CDR3aa: CASSNKPGRGREWEETQYF; j_gene: TRBJ2-5; d_gene: NA; v_gene: TRBV21-1; abundance: NA
CDR3nt: TGTGCCAGCATTCTCAGGGGGGGCAATCAGCCCCAGCATTTT; CDR3aa: CASILRGGNQPQHF; j_gene: TRBJ1-5; d_gene: TRBD1; v_gene: TRBV28; abundance: NA
CDR3nt: TGCGCCAGCAGCCTCAGCCCGAGGGTGGTGGAAAAACTGTTTTTT; CDR3aa: CASSLSPRVVEKLFF; j_gene: TRBJ1-4; d_gene: NA; v_gene: TRBV4-1; abundance: few
CDR3nt: TGTGCCAGCAGTGAAGAGGAGGGGGATGGCTACACCTTC; CDR3aa: CASSEEEGDGYTF; j_gene: TRBJ1-2; d_gene: NA; v_gene: TRBV6-1; abundance: NA
CDR3nt: TGTGCCAGCAGTCCTATGACAGGGGGCGCTGAGACCCAGTACTTC; CDR3aa: CASSPMTGGAETQYF; j_gene: TRBJ2-5; d_gene: TRBD1; v_gene: TRBV6-1; abundance: NA
CDR3nt: TGTGCCTTTGAGCCGGGGGTGCGGGGAAACACCATATATTTT; CDR3aa: CAFEPGVRGNTIYF; j_gene: TRBJ1-3; d_gene: NA; v_gene: TRBV30; abundance: NA
CDR3nt: TGTGCCAGCAGCTTCGGGACAGGAATTGGCTACACCTTC; CDR3aa: CASSFGTGIGYTF; j_gene: TRBJ1-2; d_gene: TRBD1; v_gene: TRBV5-5; abundance: NA
CDR3nt: TGTGCCAGCAGGGCACTAGCGGCTAGCACAGATACGCAGTATTTT; CDR3aa: CASRALAASTDTQYF; j_gene: TRBJ2-3; d_gene: TRBD2; v_gene: TRBV27; abundance: few
CDR3nt: TGCGCCAGCAGCTTGGGGACTAGCGGGAGGGCCCCGGATCATGAGCAGTTCTTC; CDR3aa: CASSLGTSGRAPDHEQFF; j_gene: TRBJ2-1; d_gene: TRBD2; v_gene: TRBV5-1; abundance: NA
CDR3nt: TGTGCCAGCCGTCCCGGGACAGGGTTCGGAAAACTGTTTTTT; CDR3aa: CASRPGTGFGKLFF; j_gene: TRBJ1-4; d_gene: TRBD1; v_gene: TRBV6-5; abundance: once